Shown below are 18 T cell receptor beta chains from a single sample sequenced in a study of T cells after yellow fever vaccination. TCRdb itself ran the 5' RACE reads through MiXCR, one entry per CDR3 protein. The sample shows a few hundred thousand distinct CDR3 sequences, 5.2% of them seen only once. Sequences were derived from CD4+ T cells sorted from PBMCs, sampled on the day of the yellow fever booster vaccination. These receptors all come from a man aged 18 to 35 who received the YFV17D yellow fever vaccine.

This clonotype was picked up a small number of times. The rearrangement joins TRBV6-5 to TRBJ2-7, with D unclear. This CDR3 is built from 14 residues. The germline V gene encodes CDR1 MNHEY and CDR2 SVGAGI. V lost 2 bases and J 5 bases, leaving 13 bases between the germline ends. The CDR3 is CASSYDGTPHEQYF. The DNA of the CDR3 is TGTGCCAGCAGTTACGACGGAACCCCCCACGAGCAGTACTTC.

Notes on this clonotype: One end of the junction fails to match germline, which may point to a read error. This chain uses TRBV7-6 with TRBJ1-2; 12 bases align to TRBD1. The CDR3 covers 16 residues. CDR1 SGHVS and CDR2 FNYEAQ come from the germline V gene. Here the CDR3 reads CASSLSLGQGANGDTF. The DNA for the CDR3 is TGTGCCAGCAGCTTAAGTCTGGGACAGGGGGCTAATGGCGACACCTTC.

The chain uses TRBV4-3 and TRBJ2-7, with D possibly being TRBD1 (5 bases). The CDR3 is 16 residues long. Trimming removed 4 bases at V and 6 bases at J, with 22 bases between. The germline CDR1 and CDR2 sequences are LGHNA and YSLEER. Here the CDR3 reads CASSPQFRASYVEQYF. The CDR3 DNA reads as TGCGCCAGCAGCCCCCAATTCAGGGCCTCCTACGTCGAGCAGTACTTC.

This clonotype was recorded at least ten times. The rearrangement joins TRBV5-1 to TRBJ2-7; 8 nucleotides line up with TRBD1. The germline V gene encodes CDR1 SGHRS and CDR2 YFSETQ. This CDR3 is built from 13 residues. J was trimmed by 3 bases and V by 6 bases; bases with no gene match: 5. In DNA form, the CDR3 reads TGCGCCAGCACACCGGGACAGGACTACGAGCAGTACTTC. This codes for CASTPGQDYEQYF.

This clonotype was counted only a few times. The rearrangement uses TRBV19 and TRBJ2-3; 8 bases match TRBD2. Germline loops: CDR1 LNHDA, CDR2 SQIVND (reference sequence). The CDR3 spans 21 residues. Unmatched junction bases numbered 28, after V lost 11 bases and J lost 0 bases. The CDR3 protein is CAGKKGDRGAGATTSTDTQYF. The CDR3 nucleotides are TGTGCCGGGAAAAAAGGCGATAGGGGAGCGGGGGCGACAACTAGCACAGATACGCAGTATTTT.

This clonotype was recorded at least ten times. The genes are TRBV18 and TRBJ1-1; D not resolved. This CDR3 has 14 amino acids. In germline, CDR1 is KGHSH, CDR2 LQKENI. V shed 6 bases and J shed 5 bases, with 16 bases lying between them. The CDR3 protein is CASSSSLEGTEAFF. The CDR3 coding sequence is TGTGCCAGCTCTTCATCACTGGAGGGAACTGAAGCTTTCTTT.

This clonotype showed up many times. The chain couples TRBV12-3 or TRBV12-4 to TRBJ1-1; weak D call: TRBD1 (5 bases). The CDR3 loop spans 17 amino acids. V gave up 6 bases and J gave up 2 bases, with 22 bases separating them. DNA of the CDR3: TGTGCCAGCAGCCGGAATCGACAGTACTCCATAAACACTGAAGCTTTCTTT. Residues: CASSRNRQYSINTEAFF.

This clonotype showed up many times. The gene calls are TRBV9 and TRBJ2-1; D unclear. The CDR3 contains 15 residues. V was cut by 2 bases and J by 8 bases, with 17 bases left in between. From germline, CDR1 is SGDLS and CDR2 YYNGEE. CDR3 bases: TGTGCCAGCAGCGTCCAGTCCACGACTGGTGATGAGCAGTTCTTC. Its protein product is CASSVQSTTGDEQFF.

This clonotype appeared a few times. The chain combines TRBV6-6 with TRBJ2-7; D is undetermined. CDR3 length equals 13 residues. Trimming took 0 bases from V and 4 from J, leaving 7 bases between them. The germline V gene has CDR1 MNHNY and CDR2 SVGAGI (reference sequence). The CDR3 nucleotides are TGTGCCAGCAGTTACTCGACGCGGTACGAGCAGTACGTC. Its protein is CASSYSTRYEQYV.

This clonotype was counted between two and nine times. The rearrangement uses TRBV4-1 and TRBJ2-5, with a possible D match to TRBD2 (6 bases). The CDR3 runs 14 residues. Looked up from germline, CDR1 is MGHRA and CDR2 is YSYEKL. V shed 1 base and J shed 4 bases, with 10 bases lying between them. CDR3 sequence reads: CASSQVSGVETQYF. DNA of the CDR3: TGCGCCAGCAGCCAAGTATCGGGGGTAGAGACCCAGTACTTC.

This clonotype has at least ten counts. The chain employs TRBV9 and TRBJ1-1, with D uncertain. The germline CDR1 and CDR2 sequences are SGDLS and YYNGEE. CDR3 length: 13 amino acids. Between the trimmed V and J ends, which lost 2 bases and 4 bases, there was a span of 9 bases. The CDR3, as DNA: TGTGCCAGCAGCGTCGGGGTAAGCACTGAAGCTTTCTTT. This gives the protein CASSVGVSTEAFF.

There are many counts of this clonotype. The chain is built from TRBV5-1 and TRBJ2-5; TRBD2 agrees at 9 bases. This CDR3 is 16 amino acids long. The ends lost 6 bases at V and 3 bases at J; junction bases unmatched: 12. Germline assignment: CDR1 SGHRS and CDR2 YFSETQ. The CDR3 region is CASKRDFIAGEETQYF. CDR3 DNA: TGCGCCAGCAAACGGGATTTCATAGCGGGGGAAGAGACCCAGTACTTC.

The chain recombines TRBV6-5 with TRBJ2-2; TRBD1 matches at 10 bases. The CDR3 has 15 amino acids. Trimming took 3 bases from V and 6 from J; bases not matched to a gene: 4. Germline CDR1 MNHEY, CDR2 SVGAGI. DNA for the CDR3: TGTGCCAGCAGTTATAGGGACAGGGGTGCCGGGGAGCTGTTTTTT. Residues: CASSYRDRGAGELFF.

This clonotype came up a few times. DNA for the CDR3: TGTGCCAGCAGCGCAGGGATGGGGCAGCCCCAGCATTTT. It yields the protein CASSAGMGQPQHF. The chain employs TRBV6-1 and TRBJ1-5; TRBD1 is a possible D gene (5 bases). Germline V CDR1 and CDR2: MNHNS, SASEGT. Trimming pared 6 bases from V and 7 bases from J, leaving 13 bases between. This CDR3 spans 13 amino acids.

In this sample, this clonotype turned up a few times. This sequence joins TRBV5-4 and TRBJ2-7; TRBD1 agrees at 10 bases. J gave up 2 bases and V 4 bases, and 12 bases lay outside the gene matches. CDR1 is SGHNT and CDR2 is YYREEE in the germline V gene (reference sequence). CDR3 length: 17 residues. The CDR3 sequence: CASSPPSGGQGTYEQYF. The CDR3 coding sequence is TGTGCCAGCAGCCCACCCTCGGGGGGACAGGGGACCTACGAGCAGTACTTC.

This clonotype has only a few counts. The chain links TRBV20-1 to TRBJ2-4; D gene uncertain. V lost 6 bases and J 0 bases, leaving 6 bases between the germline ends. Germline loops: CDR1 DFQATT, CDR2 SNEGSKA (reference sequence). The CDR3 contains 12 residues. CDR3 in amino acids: CSAQIAKNIQYF. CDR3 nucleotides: TGCAGTGCCCAAATAGCCAAAAACATTCAGTACTTC.

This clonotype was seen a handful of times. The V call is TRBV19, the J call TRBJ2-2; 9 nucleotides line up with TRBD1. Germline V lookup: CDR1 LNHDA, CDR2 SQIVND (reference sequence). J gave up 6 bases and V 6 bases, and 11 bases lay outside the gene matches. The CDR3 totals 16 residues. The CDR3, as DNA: TGTGCCAGTAGAAAACTGAAGGGACAGGGACCCGGGGAGCTGTTTTTT. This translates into CASRKLKGQGPGELFF. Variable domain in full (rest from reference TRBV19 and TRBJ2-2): DGGITQSPKYLFRKEGQNVTLSCEQNLNHDAMYWYRQDPGQGLRLIYYSQIVNDFQKGDIAEGYSVSREKKESFPLTVTSAQKNPTAFYLCASRKLKGQGPGELFFGEGSRLTVL.

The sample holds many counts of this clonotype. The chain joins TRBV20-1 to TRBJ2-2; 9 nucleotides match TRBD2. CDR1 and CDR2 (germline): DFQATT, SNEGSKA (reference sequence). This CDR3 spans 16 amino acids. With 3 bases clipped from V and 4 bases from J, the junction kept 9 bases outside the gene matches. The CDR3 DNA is TGCAGTGCTAGCGGCCCTAGCGGGGCGGGCACCGGGGAGCTGTTTTTT. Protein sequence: CSASGPSGAGTGELFF.